This T cell receptor beta chain appears in the sequencing data of a study of siplizumab effects on memory and regulatory T cells. The table came from immunoSEQ multiplex PCR; TCRdb's copy has only in-frame clones and leaves some out. Among roughly 69,000 clones listed, less than 85% were seen once. J was trimmed by 6 bases and V by 4 bases; bases with no gene match: 12. The CDR3 has 16 residues. CDR1 MNHEY and CDR2 SMNVEV come from the germline V gene (reference sequence). Material for sequencing was memory CD4+ T cells sorted from blood. The TCR was taken from a human donor in good health. The gene calls are TRBV27 and TRBJ1-5, with 7 nucleotides matching TRBD1. As DNA, the CDR3 is TGTGCCAGCAGTTCCCAATTCTTGACAGGGCTTCAGCCCCAGCATTTT. This sequence encodes CASSSQFLTGLQPQHF.